The 19 T cell receptor beta chains listed next were all sequenced from one sample in a study of blood T cell repertoires in COVID-19. Produced via immunoSEQ multiplex PCR; TCRdb's table is partial and in-frame only. The sample has 62,000 or so clones, roughly nine tenths seen once. The sample taken for sequencing was peripheral blood. The source of these receptors is a middle-aged man with acute or convalescent COVID-19.

The chain couples TRBV7-6 to TRBJ1-2, with a tentative D call TRBD1 (5 bases). The CDR3 runs to 16 residues. V lost 6 bases and J lost 1, with 18 bases in between. The germline gives CDR1 SGHVS, CDR2 FNYEAQ. The CDR3, as DNA: TGTGCCAGCAGTCCAGCTGGGCCCGGGGGTAACTATGGCTACACCTTC. Translating it yields CASSPAGPGGNYGYTF.

On this clone: Its ends do not fully match the called genes, so a read error is possible. The chain's CDR3 is CASSIWDSYDEQFF. The CDR3 nucleotides are TGTGCCAGTAGTATTTGGGACTCCTACGATGAGCAGTTCTTC. The V gene is TRBV19, the J gene TRBJ2-1; possible D gene TRBD2, 6 bases. Germline lookup yields CDR1 LNHDA and CDR2 SQIVND (reference sequence). The CDR3 length is 14 residues. Using reference TRBV19 and TRBJ2-1 for the parts outside the CDR3, the full variable domain is DGGITQSPKYLFRKEGQNVTLSCEQNLNHDAMYWYRQDPGQGLRLIYYSQIVNDFQKGDIAEGYSVSREKKESFPLTVTSAQKNPTAFYLCASSIWDSYDEQFFGPGTRLTVL.

V gene TRBV4-1 combines with J gene TRBJ2-3, with TRBD2 identical over 9 bases. The CDR3 is made up of 15 amino acids. CDR1 MGHRA and CDR2 YSYEKL come from the germline V gene. Germline trimming cut 4 bases from V and 4 bases from J; bases unmatched to any gene: 6. The CDR3: CASSRGTSSADTQYF. CDR3 nucleotides: TGCGCCAGCAGCCGCGGGACTAGCAGTGCAGATACGCAGTATTTT.

This rearrangement joins TRBV27 to TRBJ2-2; TRBD1 is a possible D gene (6 bases). This CDR3 has 17 residues. V lost 1 base to trimming and J lost 3 bases, with 15 bases between them. CDR1 is MNHEY and CDR2 is SMNVEV in the germline V gene (reference sequence). As DNA, the CDR3 is TGTGCCAGCAGTTTATGGGCCCACACAGGGTACACCGGGGAGCTGTTTTTT. Amino acid sequence: CASSLWAHTGYTGELFF.

The chain combines TRBV19 with TRBJ2-1; 8 nucleotides agree with TRBD2. The V gene end was trimmed by 7 bases and the J gene end by 5 bases; junction bases not matched to a gene: 13. The CDR3 runs to 16 residues. Germline CDR1 LNHDA, CDR2 SQIVND (reference sequence). For the CDR3, the DNA is TGTGCCAGTAATAACCCCAGCGGGAGTGCCCACAATGAGCAGTTCTTC. Protein product: CASNNPSGSAHNEQFF.

The chain links TRBV7-6 to TRBJ2-6; D is perhaps TRBD2 (5 bases). From germline, CDR1 is SGHVS and CDR2 FNYEAQ. Trimming took 4 bases from V and 0 from J, leaving 13 bases between them. The CDR3 length is 17 residues. The CDR3 sequence is CASSYRTGNSGANVLTF. The CDR3 nucleotides read TGTGCCAGCAGCTATCGGACGGGAAACTCTGGGGCCAACGTCCTGACTTTC.

The rearrangement links TRBV9 to TRBJ1-1, with 11 bases matching TRBD1. From germline, CDR1 is SGDLS and CDR2 YYNGEE. This CDR3 has 15 amino acids. Trimming took 2 bases from V and 3 from J; bases not matched to a gene: 3. The CDR3 loop reads CASSVGTGGHTEAFF. DNA for the CDR3: TGTGCCAGCAGCGTTGGGACAGGGGGTCACACTGAAGCTTTCTTT.

J is TRBJ1-5 and V is TRBV6-2 or TRBV6-3, with D maybe TRBD1 (6 bases). Germline CDR1 is MNHEY and CDR2 is SVGEGT. This CDR3 is 13 amino acids long. Trimming pared 6 bases from V and 4 bases from J, leaving 10 bases between. For the CDR3, the DNA is TGTGCCAGCAGCGGACAGACTAATCAGCCCCAGCATTTT. This gives the protein CASSGQTNQPQHF.

The chain carries TRBV7-9 and TRBJ2-1, with D possibly TRBD2 on 6 matching bases. The V gene's germline CDR1 is SEHNR and CDR2 FQNEAQ (reference sequence). V lost 5 bases to trimming and J lost 3 bases, with 14 bases between them. CDR3 length: 15 residues. In DNA form, the CDR3 reads TGTGCCAGCAGCCCCGCGACTAGGATCTACAATGAGCAGTTCTTC. This encodes CASSPATRIYNEQFF.

The CDR3 region has the DNA TGTGCCAGCAGCTGGGGGACTAGCGGGAGTCGGAACATTCAGTACTTC. It encodes CASSWGTSGSRNIQYF. This chain links TRBV6-2 or TRBV6-3 with TRBJ2-4, with 14 bases fitting TRBD2. The CDR3 runs to 16 residues. V lost 6 bases to trimming and J lost 7 bases; unmatched junction nucleotides: 8. Germline CDR1 and CDR2: MNHEY and SVGEGT.

This clone was recorded a few times. The chain combines TRBV28 with TRBJ1-2; the D gene is possibly TRBD1 (5 bases). Germline CDR1 and CDR2: MDHEN and SYDVKM. CDR3 length equals 15 residues. V was clipped by 6 bases and J by 0 bases, with 14 bases between them. The CDR3 DNA reads TGTGCCAGCAGGGACACCGACAACTCTAACTATGGCTACACCTTC. Translating gives CASRDTDNSNYGYTF.

The J gene is TRBJ2-3, the V gene TRBV6-2 or TRBV6-3; perhaps TRBD2 as D (6 bases). The CDR3 spans 14 residues. V was shortened by 1 base and J by 4 bases, with 9 bases between the two germline ends. The germline gives CDR1 MNHEY, CDR2 SVGEGT. CDR3 region: CASSYWRGADTQYF. The CDR3 DNA sequence: TGTGCCAGCAGTTACTGGCGGGGCGCAGATACGCAGTATTTT.

This clone was seen a single time. The J gene is TRBJ1-4, the V gene TRBV30, with 10 bases fitting TRBD1. The germline V gene has CDR1 GTSNPN and CDR2 SVGIG (reference sequence). The ends lost 7 bases at V and 5 bases at J; junction bases unmatched: 7. The CDR3 runs to 14 residues. CDR3 nucleotides: TGTGCCTCAGGAGGGGGACAGGGGAATGAAAAACTGTTTTTT. Its translation: CASGGGQGNEKLFF.

This clone was counted a few times. V is TRBV5-1 and J is TRBJ2-1, with 12 bases aligning to TRBD2. The germline V gene encodes CDR1 SGHRS and CDR2 YFSETQ. V shed 3 bases and J 10 bases; nucleotides not matched to a gene: 11. The CDR3 extends over 16 amino acids. The CDR3: CASSSSSLAGGGEQFF. The CDR3 bases are TGCGCCAGCAGCTCCAGCTCTCTAGCGGGAGGGGGGGAGCAGTTCTTC.

This chain connects TRBV28 to TRBJ2-7, with D perhaps TRBD1 (6 bases). From germline, CDR1 is MDHEN and CDR2 SYDVKM. This CDR3 is 15 amino acids long. Trimming removed 6 bases at V and 2 bases at J, with 17 bases between. The CDR3 DNA follows: TGTGCCAGCAGCCTAACCGGGACAATTGCCTACGAGCAGTACTTC. Translated: CASSLTGTIAYEQYF.

The rearrangement uses TRBV6-2 or TRBV6-3 and TRBJ1-5; D unclear. Per germline, CDR1 MNHEY and CDR2 SVGEGT. The V end was cut by 4 bases, the J end by 1 base, with 14 bases between. This CDR3 spans 16 amino acids. Written as DNA, the CDR3 is TGTGCCAGCAGTTCCCCGGGCGGAGGGAGCAATCAGCCCCAGCATTTT. It is translated as CASSSPGGGSNQPQHF.

The genes are TRBV4-3 and TRBJ1-4; a possible D gene is TRBD1 (6 bases). The CDR3 is 15 amino acids. CDR1 is LGHNA, CDR2 YSLEER, per germline. With 6 bases removed from V and 5 bases from J, the gap between germline ends came to 16 bases. CDR3 DNA: TGCGCCAGCAGGGAGCAGGGGCTCGGAAATGAAAAACTGTTTTTT. It specifies CASREQGLGNEKLFF.

Only one count was recorded for this clone. This chain connects TRBV4-1 to TRBJ2-1, with TRBD2 matching over 7 bases. The CDR3 is made up of 15 amino acids. Germline V gene lookup returns CDR1 MGHRA and CDR2 YSYEKL. Trimming took 1 base from V and 2 from J; bases not matched to a gene: 2. The CDR3 DNA reads as TGCGCCAGCAGCCAAGCCAGCGGGGCCTACAATGAGCAGTTCTTC. Its protein product is CASSQASGAYNEQFF.

The chain links TRBV5-1 to TRBJ2-2; TRBD1 matches at 8 bases. The CDR3 totals 18 residues. Germline V gene sequence: CDR1 SGHRS, CDR2 YFSETQ. The junction had 12 bases not matched to a gene; V was cut back by 4 bases and J by 1 base. For the CDR3, the DNA is TGCGCCAGCAGCCTGGGGCAGGGGGCGATCCAGAACACCGGGGAGCTGTTTTTT. The encoded protein is CASSLGQGAIQNTGELFF.